The rows below give T cell receptor beta chains drawn from one sample of a study of PD-L1 blockade in urothelial cancer. The protocol was immunoSEQ multiplex PCR, while the TCRdb copy is restricted to in-frame clones and leaves out a portion. Found here are more than 45,000 clones, approximately 80% of them singletons; the top ten hold roughly 4.5%. This sample comprised PBMCs, obtained around atezolizumab (anti-PD-L1) treatment. The origin of the receptors is a man between 65 and 79 years old with urothelial cancer. Both conserved end residues are part of each CDR3. The D gene is left open where the match is weak. Only some rows state a clone size, as once, few, many or a class for expanded clones.

CDR3aa: CASSLVDSLEGEQFF
CDR3nt: TGCGCCAGCAGCTTGGTCGACAGCTTGGAGGGTGAGCAGTTCTTC
v_gene: TRBV5-1
abundance: -
j_gene: TRBJ2-1
d_gene: -

CDR3aa: CASSLTSGREVTDTQYF
CDR3nt: TGTGCCAGCAGCCTAACTAGCGGGAGAGAGGTAACAGATACGCAGTATTTT
v_gene: TRBV11-2
abundance: once
j_gene: TRBJ2-3
d_gene: TRBD2

CDR3aa: CASSTTGWDYTF
CDR3nt: TGTGCCAGCAGTACGACAGGGTGGGACTACACCTTC
v_gene: TRBV6-6
abundance: -
j_gene: TRBJ1-2
d_gene: TRBD1

CDR3aa: CASSLGGGFRGYTF
CDR3nt: TGTGCCAGCAGTTTAGGGGGAGGGTTTCGGGGCTACACCTTC
v_gene: TRBV28
abundance: -
j_gene: TRBJ1-2
d_gene: -

CDR3aa: CASSQDLTGPNQPQHF
CDR3nt: TGCGCCAGCAGCCAAGATCTGACAGGGCCAAATCAGCCCCAGCATTTT
v_gene: TRBV4-1
abundance: -
j_gene: TRBJ1-5
d_gene: TRBD1

CDR3aa: CATGGLAAPRGDEQFF
CDR3nt: TGTGCCACAGGGGGACTAGCGGCTCCGCGGGGGGATGAGCAGTTCTTC
v_gene: TRBV15
abundance: -
j_gene: TRBJ2-1
d_gene: TRBD2

CDR3aa: CAISDTTGGSTGELFF
CDR3nt: TGTGCCATCAGCGACACTACAGGGGGAAGTACCGGGGAGCTGTTTTTT
v_gene: TRBV10-3
abundance: -
j_gene: TRBJ2-2
d_gene: TRBD1

CDR3aa: CASSPSTGWEQYF
CDR3nt: TGTGCCAGCTCACCTTCGACAGGGTGGGAGCAGTACTTC
v_gene: TRBV18
abundance: -
j_gene: TRBJ2-7
d_gene: TRBD1

CDR3aa: CASSESRGGETQYF
CDR3nt: TGTGCCAGCAGTGAGAGTAGGGGAGGGGAGACCCAGTACTTC
v_gene: TRBV2
abundance: -
j_gene: TRBJ2-5
d_gene: TRBD2

CDR3aa: CSVDAAAGGTDTQYF
CDR3nt: TGCAGCGTCGACGCCGCGGCGGGAGGCACAGATACGCAGTATTTT
v_gene: TRBV29-1
abundance: -
j_gene: TRBJ2-3
d_gene: TRBD2

CDR3aa: CASSPLTSGRSGNEQFF
CDR3nt: TGCGCCAGCAGCCCGCTAACTAGCGGGAGATCAGGTAATGAGCAGTTCTTC
v_gene: TRBV5-1
abundance: -
j_gene: TRBJ2-1
d_gene: TRBD2

CDR3aa: CASSRTGTGVSVNEKLFF
CDR3nt: TGTGCCAGCAGCCGAACTGGGACAGGGGTTTCCGTTAATGAAAAACTGTTTTTT
v_gene: TRBV5-8
abundance: -
j_gene: TRBJ1-4
d_gene: TRBD1

CDR3aa: CASSEQTGNKETQYF
CDR3nt: TGTGCCAGCAGTGAACAGACAGGGAACAAAGAGACCCAGTACTTC
v_gene: TRBV6-1
abundance: -
j_gene: TRBJ2-5
d_gene: TRBD1

CDR3aa: CASSQWRREKLFF
CDR3nt: TGCGCCAGCAGCCAATGGCGGCGGGAAAAACTGTTTTTT
v_gene: TRBV4-1
abundance: many
j_gene: TRBJ1-4
d_gene: -

CDR3aa: CASSYSMSLAGETQYF
CDR3nt: TGCGCCAGCAGCTACTCAATGTCGCTAGCAGGAGAGACCCAGTACTTC
v_gene: TRBV4-1
abundance: -
j_gene: TRBJ2-5
d_gene: -

CDR3aa: CASSFDRSDTQYF
CDR3nt: TGTGCCAGCAGCTTCGACAGGTCCGATACGCAGTATTTT
v_gene: TRBV7-3
abundance: -
j_gene: TRBJ2-3
d_gene: -

CDR3aa: CASRAGTGGNQPQHF
CDR3nt: TGCGCCAGCAGGGCCGGGACAGGGGGCAATCAGCCCCAGCATTTT
v_gene: TRBV10-2
abundance: -
j_gene: TRBJ1-5
d_gene: TRBD1

CDR3aa: CASSIKTGMEAFF
CDR3nt: TGTGCCAGCAGTATTAAGACAGGGATGGAAGCTTTCTTT
v_gene: TRBV27
abundance: -
j_gene: TRBJ1-1
d_gene: TRBD1